The 27 T cell receptor beta chains below come from one sample, sequenced in a study of PD-1 blockade in classical Hodgkin lymphoma. TCRdb's copy holds only in-frame clones and misses some; the assay was immunoSEQ multiplex PCR. The sample has more than 85,000 clones, around nine tenths seen once; the top ten hold approximately 2.4%. Every patient was affected by relapse after autologous stem cell transplantation, while exposure to brentuximab vedotin was not uniform. This specimen consisted of peripheral blood mononuclear cells (PBMCs), obtained before the second cycle of nivolumab. The receptor set was obtained from a human donor with classical Hodgkin lymphoma.

This clone was observed a single time. The same CDR3 can be traced to other DNA sequences in this sample. This sequence joins TRBV30 and TRBJ2-7; the match to TRBD1 covers 11 bases. Trimming took 2 bases from V and 4 from J; bases not matched to a gene: 4. CDR3 size: 14 residues. CDR1 is GTSNPN and CDR2 is SVGIG in the germline V gene (reference sequence). In nucleotides, the CDR3 is TGTGCCTGGAGTTTAGGGACAGGGGGTTACGAGCAGTACTTC. Residues: CAWSLGTGGYEQYF.

The chain joins TRBV5-1 to TRBJ2-1; 14 nucleotides agree with TRBD2. After removal of 1 base from V and 8 bases from J, the junction contained 11 bases not matched to a gene. The CDR3 loop spans 18 amino acids. The germline CDR1 and CDR2 sequences are SGHRS and YFSETQ. The CDR3 DNA reads as TGCGCCAGCAGCTTGCGACTAGCGGGAGGGGGTTTCTCGGATGAGCAGTTCTTC. Translated, it gives CASSLRLAGGGFSDEQFF.

This clone has only a few counts. The rearrangement joins TRBV30 to TRBJ1-1; D not certain. CDR3 length: 14 amino acids. Germline-derived CDR1 and CDR2 are GTSNPN and SVGIG (reference sequence). Trimming left V 0 bases short and J 6 bases short, with 14 bases between. CDR3 residues: CAWSVLDLDAEAFF. The CDR3 nucleotides are TGTGCCTGGAGTGTACTAGACCTGGACGCTGAAGCTTTCTTT. Drawing the rest from reference TRBV30 and TRBJ1-1, the complete variable domain is SQTIHQWPATLVQPVGSPLSLECTVEGTSNPNLYWYRQAAGRGLQLLFYSVGIGQISSEVPQNLSASRPQDRQFILSSKKLLLSDSGFYLCAWSVLDLDAEAFFGQGTRLTVV.

The chain carries TRBV7-2 and TRBJ2-1; a weak D match, TRBD1 (5 bases). The V end lost 5 bases, the J end lost 7 bases, and 15 bases lay between the germline ends. The CDR3 runs to 14 residues. Germline V CDR1 and CDR2: SGHTA, FQGNSA. The CDR3 DNA reads TGTGCCAGCAGCCGAGCCAGGGAACTAAATGAGCAGTTCTTC. It codes for CASSRARELNEQFF.

The genes are TRBV15 and TRBJ2-3, with D possibly matching TRBD1 (6 bases). The germline gives CDR1 LNHNV, CDR2 YYDKDF (reference sequence). Between the trimmed V and J ends, which lost 5 bases and 0 bases, there was a span of 9 bases. This CDR3 region has 14 residues. This CDR3 is CATSRGQSTDTQYF. In nucleotides, the CDR3 is TGTGCCACCAGCCGCGGACAGAGCACAGATACGCAGTATTTT.

This clone is a singleton in its sample. The chain recombines TRBV28 with TRBJ2-1; the D is unclear. The CDR3 loop spans 13 amino acids. Between the trimmed V and J ends, which lost 8 bases and 7 bases, there was a span of 15 bases. Germline V gene lookup returns CDR1 MDHEN and CDR2 SYDVKM. The CDR3 region is CASHTKRRNEQFF. CDR3 bases: TGTGCCAGCCATACGAAAAGACGAAATGAGCAGTTCTTC.

The chain carries TRBV9 and TRBJ2-3, with D possibly being TRBD1 or TRBD2 (5 bases each). Germline loops: CDR1 SGDLS, CDR2 YYNGEE. The V end lost 3 bases, the J end lost 3 bases, and 17 bases lay between the germline ends. The CDR3 contains 16 residues. CDR3 DNA: TGTGCCAGCAGCGAGCCGGGCCTGAGGGGAACAGATACGCAGTATTTT. Amino acid sequence: CASSEPGLRGTDTQYF.

V is TRBV11-2 and J is TRBJ1-1, with TRBD1 matching 8 bases. The trim removed 4 bases at V and 2 bases at J, leaving 9 bases unmatched. The CDR3 extends over 16 amino acids. In germline, CDR1 is SGHAT, CDR2 FQNNGV. The CDR3 bases are TGTGCCAGCAGCTCCCGGGGGGACAGGACAAACACTGAAGCTTTCTTT. This sequence encodes CASSSRGDRTNTEAFF.

This clone was detected a few times. This chain uses TRBV29-1 with TRBJ1-1; D gene ambiguous. V lost 2 bases and J lost 2, with 9 bases in between. The germline CDR1 and CDR2 sequences are SQVTM and ANQGSEA. The CDR3 is made up of 13 amino acids. The DNA of the CDR3 is TGCAGCGTTGAATCAGCTTCCAACACTGAAGCTTTCTTT. Translation: CSVESASNTEAFF.

The rearrangement links TRBV6-1 to TRBJ2-2; 12 bases match TRBD2. Germline-derived CDR1 and CDR2 are MNHNS and SASEGT. The CDR3 has 18 amino acids. With 2 bases clipped from V and 9 bases from J, the junction kept 13 bases outside the gene matches. The CDR3 loop is CASSEFWGLAGGVRELFF. CDR3 DNA sequence: TGTGCCAGCAGTGAATTTTGGGGACTAGCGGGTGGCGTCAGGGAGCTGTTTTTT.

The chain uses TRBV7-9 and TRBJ1-1, with TRBD1 as a possible D gene (6 bases). Germline V gene sequence: CDR1 SEHNR, CDR2 FQNEAQ (reference sequence). Trimming left V 7 bases short and J 5 bases short, with 14 bases between. The CDR3 loop spans 13 amino acids. The CDR3 protein is CASNLEGGTEAFF. The CDR3 DNA reads as TGTGCCAGCAACTTGGAAGGGGGGACTGAAGCTTTCTTT.

The chain couples TRBV5-6 to TRBJ2-1, with TRBD1 matching over 9 bases. CDR1 and CDR2 (germline): SGHDT, YYEEEE. This CDR3 comprises 16 residues. V was pared by 4 bases and J by 7 bases, with 12 bases of the junction left unmatched. The DNA of the CDR3 is TGTGCCAGCAGCCAATGGAGACAGGGGGGTATAAATGAGCAGTTCTTC. This gives the protein CASSQWRQGGINEQFF.

The genes are TRBV7-3 and TRBJ1-2, with TRBD1 as a possible D gene (5 bases). Germline-derived CDR1 and CDR2 are SGHTA and FQGTGA. Trimming removed 5 bases at V and 2 bases at J, with 12 bases between. This CDR3 spans 14 amino acids. In nucleotides, the CDR3 is TGTGCCAGCAGCACAACCGGGGGGAACTATGGCTACACCTTC. This codes for CASSTTGGNYGYTF.

V gene TRBV30 combines with J gene TRBJ1-5; TRBD1 matches at 7 bases. The trim removed 4 bases at V and 4 bases at J, leaving 4 bases unmatched. The CDR3 spans 13 residues. Germline V gives CDR1 GTSNPN, CDR2 SVGIG (reference sequence). In nucleotides, the CDR3 is TGTGCCTGGAAAGGGGGCTTTAATCAGCCCCAGCATTTT. This encodes CAWKGGFNQPQHF.

The V and J genes are TRBV29-1 and TRBJ2-7; 7 bases match TRBD1. The J segment lost 4 bases and the V segment lost 7 bases, leaving 10 bases of the junction unmatched. The CDR3 runs 13 residues. CDR1 and CDR2 from the germline V gene are SQVTM and ANQGSEA. CDR3 nucleotides: TGCAGCGCCACCGGGACAGCGTTTTACGAGCAGTACTTC. This encodes CSATGTAFYEQYF.

This clone came up once. The chain has TRBV5-8 and TRBJ2-7; 8 positions match TRBD1. In germline, CDR1 is SGHTS, CDR2 YDEGEE. The V gene end was trimmed by 4 bases and the J gene end by 1 base; junction bases not matched to a gene: 7. The CDR3 is 15 residues long. CDR3 loop: CASSRTGPFSYEQYF. The CDR3 region has the DNA TGTGCCAGCAGCAGGACAGGGCCGTTTTCCTACGAGCAGTACTTC.

The CDR3 DNA reads as TGTGCCAGCCCCTCCCCCCGGACAGGGTCCTACGAGCAGTACTTC. This sequence encodes CASPSPRTGSYEQYF. This sequence joins TRBV28 and TRBJ2-7, with 8 bases identical to TRBD1. V lost 8 bases and J lost 1; bases outside the gene matches: 10. Per the germline V gene, CDR1 is MDHEN and CDR2 is SYDVKM. This CDR3 is 15 amino acids long.

The chain employs TRBV6-5 and TRBJ2-1; 12 bases agree with TRBD2. This CDR3 has 15 amino acids. In germline, CDR1 is MNHEY, CDR2 SVGAGI. V dropped 6 bases and J dropped 4; count of bases not matched to a gene: 4. The DNA for the CDR3 is TGTGCCAGCAGACGCGGGACTAGCGGGTACAATGAGCAGTTCTTC. Amino acids: CASRRGTSGYNEQFF.

V usage is TRBV27 and J usage is TRBJ2-1; TRBD1 matches at 7 bases. Germline V gives CDR1 MNHEY, CDR2 SMNVEV (reference sequence). There are 16 residues in the CDR3. The V segment lost 3 bases and the J segment 7 bases; nucleotides outside the gene matches: 12. CDR3 nucleotide sequence: TGTGCCAGCAGTTTCGCACCGGGACAGAAGCCAAATGAGCAGTTCTTC. Protein sequence: CASSFAPGQKPNEQFF.

This chain connects TRBV10-3 to TRBJ1-1; TRBD1 matches 9 bases. Looked up from germline, CDR1 is ENHRY and CDR2 is SYGVKD. This CDR3 is built from 14 residues. Losses at the gene ends were 6 bases for V and 4 bases for J; bases not matched to a gene: 6. CDR3 in DNA: TGTGCCATCAGAAGAGGACAGGGGCTCACTGAAGCTTTCTTT. Protein product: CAIRRGQGLTEAFF.

The rearrangement joins TRBV4-2 to TRBJ2-7; D may be TRBD1 (5 bases). Germline V gives CDR1 LGHNA, CDR2 YNFKEQ. V lost 5 bases and J lost 2, with 10 bases in between. The CDR3 contains 13 residues. CDR3 in DNA: TGTGCCAGCAGCTTGGCCAGGGCCTACGAGCAGTACTTC. Residues: CASSLARAYEQYF.

This rearrangement joins TRBV29-1 to TRBJ2-7; D not resolved. The CDR3 sequence is 14 residues long. CDR1 and CDR2 from the germline V gene are SQVTM and ANQGSEA. The germline V and J ends were trimmed by 1 base and 2 bases, with 12 bases remaining between them. CDR3 DNA: TGCAGCGTTGAAGCCGACCCGGCACCCTACGAGCAGTACTTC. It encodes CSVEADPAPYEQYF.

The chain employs TRBV2 and TRBJ1-2, with 10 bases matching TRBD1. The CDR3 runs 16 residues. CDR1 SNHLY and CDR2 FYNNEI come from the germline V gene. After removal of 6 bases from V and 2 bases from J, the junction contained 9 bases not matched to a gene. The CDR3 here is CASSRDRGSINYGYTF. The CDR3 region has the DNA TGTGCCAGCAGCCGGGACAGGGGCAGTATCAACTATGGCTACACCTTC.

DNA of the CDR3: TGCAGCGTTGATCTAGGGACGGGGAGCACAGATACGCAGTATTTT. Its protein is CSVDLGTGSTDTQYF. The chain has TRBV29-1 and TRBJ2-3, with D possibly called TRBD1 or TRBD2 (5 bases each). V lost 3 bases to trimming and J lost 0 bases, with 13 bases between them. CDR1 SQVTM and CDR2 ANQGSEA come from the germline V gene. This CDR3 is built from 15 residues.

V usage is TRBV5-1 and J usage is TRBJ2-3; 11 bases agree with TRBD2. Germline V gene sequence: CDR1 SGHRS, CDR2 YFSETQ. This CDR3 comprises 16 residues. Losses at the gene ends were 5 bases for V and 4 bases for J; bases not matched to a gene: 9. The CDR3 reads CASRFALAGGPDTQYF. CDR3 DNA sequence: TGCGCCAGCAGATTCGCCCTAGCGGGAGGCCCAGATACGCAGTATTTT.

The V call is TRBV28, the J call TRBJ2-1; 10 bases align to TRBD2. Trimming removed 1 base from V and 8 bases from J; junction bases left unmatched: 11. Germline CDR1 MDHEN, CDR2 SYDVKM. The CDR3 totals 17 residues. The DNA of the CDR3 is TGTGCCAGCAGTTTATCCTTGCTAGCGGGAGTTCCCCATGAGCAGTTCTTC. Its protein is CASSLSLLAGVPHEQFF.

The genes are TRBV6-5 and TRBJ1-6; no reliable D call. V lost 5 bases, J lost 10 bases, and 18 bases lay in between. Germline loops: CDR1 MNHEY, CDR2 SVGAGI. The CDR3 covers 15 residues. CDR3 protein: CASSLFPGANSPLHF. In DNA, the CDR3 is TGTGCCAGCAGTCTCTTTCCGGGAGCCAACTCACCCCTCCACTTT.